This TCR beta chain was sequenced during a study of shared clonotypes between healthy human individuals. Findings of the study overall: Some clonotypes were shared by all four sorted-subset donors, while others were not shared. The non-shared ones had lower generation probabilities than the shared ones.

This clone was seen a handful of times. Its specificity is not known. This CDR3 is also generated by other DNA sequences in the sample. TCRdb's table, derived via immunoSEQ multiplex PCR, lists solely in-frame clones and lacks some. The data show about 960,000 clones, approximately 80% seen once. The specimen sequenced was memory CD4+ T cells sorted from blood. Subset of the sample: CD45RA-negative fraction. This TCR was recovered from a man aged 18 to 29 in good health.

For the CDR3, the DNA is TGTGCCAGCAGCTTGAGGCAGGGCGGTTCCTCCTACGAGCAGTACTTC. Translated: CASSLRQGGSSYEQYF. This sequence joins TRBV5-5 and TRBJ2-7; possible D gene TRBD1, 5 bases. This CDR3 has 16 amino acids. Trimming shortened V by 1 base and J by 0 bases, and 14 bases separated the two germline ends. Germline-derived CDR1 and CDR2 are SGHKS and YYEKEE (reference sequence).